This passage covers 25 T cell receptor beta chains from one sample sequenced in a study of blood T cells in healthy people across ages. Primers used in a second PCR of about 7 to 12 cycles were a sample-barcoded 5' primer and a J-beta primer mix. From the 5' RACE reads, TCRdb called clonotypes with MiXCR, one entry per CDR3 protein. This table has about 1,500,000 distinct CDR3 sequences, approximately 40% appearing once. The specimen was blood. These receptors were taken from a woman between 18 and 29 years old in good health.

Notes on this clonotype: Being one base from a much bigger clone, this may be a read error. This chain links TRBV29-1 with TRBJ2-1, with 9 nucleotides matching TRBD2. Germline V lookup: CDR1 SQVTM, CDR2 ANQGSEA. CDR3 size: 13 residues. With 7 bases clipped from V and 7 bases from J, the junction kept 8 bases outside the gene matches. CDR3 bases: TGCAGCGCTGGGCTAGCGGGATGGAATGAGCAGTTCTTC. Translated: CSAGLAGWNEQFF.

The chain joins TRBV3-1 to TRBJ1-4; D gene uncertain. With 1 base removed from V and 12 bases from J, the gap between germline ends came to 6 bases. Germline assignment: CDR1 LGHDT and CDR2 YNNKEL (reference sequence). The CDR3 is 11 amino acids. CDR3 protein: CASSQGPELFF. CDR3 nucleotide sequence: TGTGCCAGCAGCCAAGGACCCGAACTGTTTTTT.

This chain uses TRBV20-1 with TRBJ1-3; 7 bases match TRBD1. Germline CDR1 is DFQATT and CDR2 is SNEGSKA (reference sequence). The V gene end was trimmed by 6 bases and the J gene end by 8 bases; junction bases not matched to a gene: 7. The CDR3 covers 12 residues. The CDR3 reads CSALRGGDTIYF. CDR3 DNA: TGCAGTGCCCTCAGGGGGGGGGACACCATATATTTT.

This chain joins TRBV28 and TRBJ2-5; TRBD2 agrees at 9 bases. This CDR3 has 15 amino acids. Trimming took 2 bases from V and 11 from J; bases not matched to a gene: 12. Germline values: CDR1 MDHEN, CDR2 SYDVKM. CDR3 region: CASSLMREGPREQYF. The CDR3 DNA sequence: TGTGCCAGCAGTTTAATGCGGGAGGGCCCTCGAGAGCAGTACTTC.

The V call is TRBV9, the J call TRBJ2-3, with a weak D call TRBD2 (5 bases). The CDR3 is 14 residues long. V was cut by 6 bases and J by 2 bases, with 13 bases left in between. Germline CDR1 is SGDLS and CDR2 is YYNGEE. The CDR3 DNA is TGTGCCAGCACCCCGTCGGACTTCACAGATACGCAGTATTTT. Its translation is CASTPSDFTDTQYF. Using reference TRBV9 and TRBJ2-3 for the parts outside the CDR3, the full variable domain is DSGVTQTPKHLITATGQRVTLRCSPRSGDLSVYWYQQSLDQGLQFLIQYYNGEERAKGNILERFSAQQFPDLHSELNLSSLELGDSALYFCASTPSDFTDTQYFGPGTRLTVL.

There are a few counts of this clonotype. The chain employs TRBV28 and TRBJ2-7; tentative D call: TRBD2 (5 bases). The CDR3 contains 13 residues. The germline V and J ends were trimmed by 2 bases and 4 bases, with 9 bases remaining between them. Germline V gene sequence: CDR1 MDHEN, CDR2 SYDVKM. In DNA form, the CDR3 reads TGTGCCAGCAGTTTACGTAGAGGGTACGAGCAGTACTTC. Translation gives CASSLRRGYEQYF.

The table lists this clonotype with many counts. The chain carries TRBV7-9 and TRBJ1-2, with D uncertain. The CDR3 sequence is 14 residues long. CDR1 is SEHNR, CDR2 FQNEAQ, per germline (reference sequence). The V end lost 4 bases, the J end lost 2 bases, and 11 bases lay between the germline ends. The CDR3 coding sequence is TGTGCCAGCAGCTCATCGGACGAGAACTATGGCTACACCTTC. Protein: CASSSSDENYGYTF.

There are a few counts of this clonotype. The V call is TRBV7-2, the J call TRBJ2-3; D perhaps matches TRBD1 (5 bases). V lost 5 bases, J lost 3 bases, and 18 bases lay in between. The CDR3 runs 16 residues. Germline V CDR1 and CDR2: SGHTA, FQGNSA. The CDR3 loop is CASSLSNPRGTDTQYF. The CDR3 coding sequence is TGTGCCAGCAGCCTTTCCAACCCTAGGGGAACAGATACGCAGTATTTT.

V gene TRBV4-1 combines with J gene TRBJ1-2, with D tentatively TRBD1 (6 bases). V was pared by 1 base and J by 6 bases, with 15 bases between. This CDR3 is built from 15 residues. Germline-derived CDR1 and CDR2 are MGHRA and YSYEKL. CDR3 protein: CASSQATGPIDGYTF. In nucleotides, the CDR3 is TGCGCCAGCAGCCAAGCGACAGGACCCATTGATGGCTACACCTTC.

This clonotype appeared a few times. The chain carries TRBV27 and TRBJ2-3; 8 bases map to TRBD2. After removal of 4 bases from V and 1 base from J, the junction contained 7 bases not matched to a gene. The CDR3 covers 16 residues. Germline V lookup: CDR1 MNHEY, CDR2 SMNVEV (reference sequence). The CDR3 reads CASSSGGVRGTDTQYF. The CDR3 DNA sequence: TGTGCCAGCAGTTCGGGGGGGGTTCGTGGCACAGATACGCAGTATTTT.

This clonotype was observed a handful of times. The chain uses TRBV4-1 and TRBJ2-1; D unclear. Trimming took off 1 base at V and 6 bases at J, with 10 bases between the two ends. The V gene's germline CDR1 is MGHRA and CDR2 YSYEKL. The CDR3 covers 14 residues. CDR3: CASSQGPGPNEQFF. CDR3 DNA: TGCGCCAGCAGCCAAGGACCGGGTCCCAATGAGCAGTTCTTC.

This clonotype was counted a few times. CDR3: CASSQAGMSTDTQYF. The DNA of the CDR3 is TGTGCCAGCAGCCAAGCAGGGATGAGCACAGATACGCAGTATTTT. The rearrangement joins TRBV3-1 to TRBJ2-3; tentatively, D is TRBD1 (5 bases). The CDR3 contains 15 residues. Germline CDR1 reads LGHDT; CDR2 reads YNNKEL (reference sequence). The V end lost 1 base, the J end lost 0 bases, and 8 bases lay between the germline ends.

The V call is TRBV20-1, the J call TRBJ2-1; 9 bases line up with TRBD2. V trimming: 6 bases; J trimming: 8 bases; junction bases outside the gene matches: 11. CDR1 DFQATT and CDR2 SNEGSKA come from the germline V gene (reference sequence). The CDR3 has 14 residues. The CDR3 DNA is TGCAGTGCCGAGACTGGGACTAGCAGCTATGAGCAGTTCTTC. The encoded protein is CSAETGTSSYEQFF.

The chain links TRBV30 to TRBJ2-1; TRBD2 matches 10 bases. The CDR3 spans 18 residues. Losses at the gene ends were 0 bases for V and 9 bases for J; bases not matched to a gene: 17. The V gene's germline CDR1 is GTSNPN and CDR2 SVGIG (reference sequence). This chain's CDR3 is CAWSVYGVWLAGAGEQFF. CDR3 coding DNA: TGTGCCTGGAGTGTATACGGGGTGTGGCTAGCGGGAGCTGGTGAGCAGTTCTTC.

The chain recombines TRBV27 with TRBJ1-2; D unclear. There are 14 residues in the CDR3. The germline gives CDR1 MNHEY, CDR2 SMNVEV (reference sequence). V shed 2 bases and J shed 5 bases, with 12 bases lying between them. Here the CDR3 reads CASSLEFGRYGYTF. The CDR3 DNA follows: TGTGCCAGCAGTTTAGAATTCGGTAGATATGGCTACACCTTC.

V usage is TRBV5-1 and J usage is TRBJ2-7; the match to TRBD2 covers 13 bases. Trimming took 2 bases from V and 7 from J; bases not matched to a gene: 3. Germline V lookup: CDR1 SGHRS, CDR2 YFSETQ. The length of the CDR3 is 14 residues. CDR3 sequence (DNA): TGCGCCAGCAGCTTCGGACTAGCGGGAGAAGAGCAGTACTTC. As protein: CASSFGLAGEEQYF.

This chain links TRBV11-2 with TRBJ2-3, with 8 bases matching TRBD1. Germline lookup yields CDR1 SGHAT and CDR2 FQNNGV. The CDR3 extends over 14 amino acids. V trimming: 6 bases; J trimming: 5 bases; junction bases outside the gene matches: 7. CDR3 amino acids: CASRSGGAVDTQYF. CDR3 nucleotide sequence: TGTGCCAGCAGGTCAGGGGGCGCGGTAGATACGCAGTATTTT.

The chain uses TRBV19 and TRBJ2-4; D is unclear. The DNA end is a closer match to TRBJ2-7, so the J assignment may be wrong. The V gene's germline CDR1 is LNHDA and CDR2 SQIVND (reference sequence). The CDR3 totals 13 residues. The CDR3 DNA reads as TGTGCCAGTAGTATATTAGCAGATTACGAGCAGTACTTC. Its protein is CASSILADYEQYF.

A few counts support this clonotype. This chain uses TRBV30 with TRBJ2-7; 7 bases map to TRBD2. The CDR3 length is 15 residues. Per germline, CDR1 GTSNPN and CDR2 SVGIG (reference sequence). The ends lost 5 bases at V and 2 bases at J; junction bases unmatched: 12. The CDR3: CAWDPGLGVTYEQYF. DNA for the CDR3: TGTGCCTGGGACCCCGGACTAGGCGTAACCTACGAGCAGTACTTC.

The table lists this clonotype with a few counts. The chain links TRBV5-1 to TRBJ2-1, with 8 nucleotides matching TRBD2. The CDR3 has 15 residues. In germline, CDR1 is SGHRS, CDR2 YFSETQ. Trimming cost V 4 bases and J 8 bases; bases outside gene matches: 11. The CDR3 nucleotides are TGCGCCAGCAGCCCTGGACTAGCCGCTATGGATGAGCAGTTCTTC. This gives the protein CASSPGLAAMDEQFF.

The V gene is TRBV28, the J gene TRBJ2-5, with 11 nucleotides matching TRBD2. CDR1 and CDR2 from the germline V gene are MDHEN and SYDVKM. This CDR3 comprises 14 residues. The junction had 10 bases not matched to a gene; V was cut back by 5 bases and J by 11 bases. In nucleotides, the CDR3 is TGTGCCAGCAGTATAGCGGGAGGGCCGAGGGAGCAGTACTTC. Translating gives CASSIAGGPREQYF.

The V gene is TRBV5-1, the J gene TRBJ2-3, with D tentatively TRBD2 (6 bases). Germline V gene lookup returns CDR1 SGHRS and CDR2 YFSETQ. CDR3 length: 14 amino acids. V was cut by 5 bases and J by 0 bases, with 10 bases left in between. CDR3 nucleotide sequence: TGCGCCAGCAGGAGCGGGTCTAGCACAGATACGCAGTATTTT. This encodes CASRSGSSTDTQYF.

V and J are TRBV11-1 and TRBJ2-3, with 8 bases that match TRBD2. The CDR3 extends over 17 amino acids. The germline V gene has CDR1 SGHAT and CDR2 FQDESV (reference sequence). V lost 5 bases, J lost 0 bases, and 10 bases stayed unmatched. The CDR3 spells CASSALGGGTSTDTQYF. CDR3 DNA: TGTGCCAGCAGCGCACTTGGCGGGGGGACAAGCACAGATACGCAGTATTTT.

Comments on this clonotype: Compared with germline, one end of the junction differs, possibly owing to a read error. The rearrangement uses TRBV4-1 and TRBJ2-4, with unresolved D. The last part of the DNA fits TRBJ2-5 better; the J call may be wrong. The germline CDR1 and CDR2 sequences are MGHRA and YSYEKL. This CDR3 spans 14 amino acids. CDR3 sequence reads: CAGSPFGRTETQYF. DNA of the CDR3: TGCGCCGGCAGCCCTTTCGGGCGGACGGAGACCCAGTACTTC.

This clonotype was seen a handful of times. The V gene is TRBV7-2, the J gene TRBJ1-1; the D is unclear. Looked up from germline, CDR1 is SGHTA and CDR2 is FQGNSA. The CDR3 is made up of 13 amino acids. The V and J ends lost 5 bases and 0 bases respectively, with 7 bases between them. The CDR3 nucleotides are TGTGCCAGCAGCGGATCTTTGAACACTGAAGCTTTCTTT. It translates to CASSGSLNTEAFF.